This entry describes one T cell receptor beta chain. As originally analysed: The assay estimated nucleated cells by amplifying reference gene primers. Method: immunoSEQ multiplex PCR; TCRdb's copy keeps in-frame clones and lacks some. The V and J calls and clone size were taken over from that table, and D and trimming were inferred from the DNA. The repertoire holds 150,000 to 200,000 clones, with roughly nine tenths as singletons. This sample was included in a study of blood T cell repertoires in COVID-19. As for the study in general: COVID-19 samples collected from the United States, Italy and Spain covered acute and convalescent phases. Sample material is recorded as cDNA or gDNA derived from T cells, B-cell-depleted T cells, or PBMCs.

The source material was peripheral blood. This receptor was taken from a man between 65 and 85 years old with active or convalescent COVID-19.

The CDR3: CSALRLNEQYF. The CDR3 nucleotides are TGCAGTGCTCTTCGACTTAACGAGCAGTACTTC. This chain connects TRBV20-1 to TRBJ2-7; D uncertain. The CDR3 is 11 amino acids. Germline V CDR1 and CDR2: DFQATT, SNEGSKA (reference sequence). V lost 5 bases and J 5 bases, leaving 10 bases between the germline ends.